This TCR beta chain was identified in a study of early T cells in non-severe SARS-CoV-2 infection. Study-wide background: Unsorted whole-blood RNA was sequenced in bulk, leaving chains unpaired. Study-wide points: The VDJdb matching leaned toward anti-spike CD8 responses and overlooked private and CD4 specificities.

Note on this clonotype: What it binds is not known.

Tagging with unique molecular identifiers was applied to individual cDNA molecules. TCRdb fed the 5' RACE reads into MiXCR, producing one record per CDR3 protein. The table records 75,000 to 80,000 distinct CDR3 sequences, about a sixth of them present only once. Losses at the gene ends were 3 bases for V and 5 bases for J; bases not matched to a gene: 7. Per the germline V gene, CDR1 is KGHSH and CDR2 is LQKENI. CDR3 length equals 17 residues. What was sequenced was whole blood. The genes are TRBV18 and TRBJ2-3; TRBD2 matches 14 bases. The sequence was collected from an adult who was a healthcare worker with PCR-confirmed SARS-CoV-2 infection or an uninfected control (not recorded which). Written as DNA, the CDR3 is TGTGCCAGCTCACCGGGACTAGCGGGAGCAGGTGGAGATACGCAGTATTTT. The encoded protein is CASSPGLAGAGGDTQYF.